This T cell receptor (beta chain) was found in a study of tumor and adjacent non-tumor tissue in lung cancer. Study in general: The patients, 10 to 11 men and roughly 5 women, were roughly 30 to 76 with stage I to III disease.

Findings of the study overall: Tumor tissue had significantly higher TCR diversity than normal lung. Tumor repertoires had a smaller top 100 clone share than normal lung.

This sample's RNA came from whole unsorted tissue. More than 3 cm separated this lung sample from the edge of the tumor. Donors were chemotherapy-naive, newly diagnosed lung cancer surgical patients in China, August–late 2014. This CDR3 comprises 15 residues. Germline CDR1 is SEHNR and CDR2 is FQNEAQ (reference sequence). Trimming pared 0 bases from V and 10 bases from J, leaving 18 bases between. TCRbeta libraries were built with three rounds of nested PCR, modified from ARM-PCR. TCRdb called the multiplex PCR reads again in MiXCR, with one record for every CDR3 protein. The data show about 67,000 distinct CDR3 sequences, more than 75% seen once. A remark on this clonotype: What it binds is not known.

The chain carries TRBV7-9 and TRBJ1-2; D is uncertain. The TCR originated in a man aged 55-75 years with non-small cell lung cancer. The material sequenced was distant non-tumor lung tissue. Here the CDR3 reads CASSLAHPDQEDYTF. In DNA, the CDR3 is TGTGCCAGCAGCTTAGCGCATCCGGACCAGGAGGACTACACCTTC.